This T cell receptor beta chain was captured by sequencing in a study of molecular identifiers for immune sequencing clone quantification. This CDR3 comprises 14 residues. V dropped 5 bases and J dropped 5; count of bases not matched to a gene: 8. The germline CDR1 and CDR2 sequences are SGHDT and YYEEEE. This clonotype was counted ten times or more. MiXCR, applied by TCRdb to the PCR reads, yields one record per CDR3 protein. In the table there are about 630,000 distinct CDR3 sequences, about 25% of which are singletons. This rearrangement joins TRBV5-6 to TRBJ2-5; 8 nucleotides agree with TRBD1. The sequencing sample was made of naive CD8+ T cells from blood, with Jurkat cell RNA spiked in. Noted subset: FACS-sorted CD8+CD4-CCR7+CD45RA+ naive T cells. The receptor's source is a human donor in good health. Some libraries in this study had Jurkat cell RNA spiked in. Here the CDR3 DNA reads TGTGCCAGCAGTTACGCAGGGGGCGTTGAGACCCAGTACTTC. Translation gives CASSYAGGVETQYF.